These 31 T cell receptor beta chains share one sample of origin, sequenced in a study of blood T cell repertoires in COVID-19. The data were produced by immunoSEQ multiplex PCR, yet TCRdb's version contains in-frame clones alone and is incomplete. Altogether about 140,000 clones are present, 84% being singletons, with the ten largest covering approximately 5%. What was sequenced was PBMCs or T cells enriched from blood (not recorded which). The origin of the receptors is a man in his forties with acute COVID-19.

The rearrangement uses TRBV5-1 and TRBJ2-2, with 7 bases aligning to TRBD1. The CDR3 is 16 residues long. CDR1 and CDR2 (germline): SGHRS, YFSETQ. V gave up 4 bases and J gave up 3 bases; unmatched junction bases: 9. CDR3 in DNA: TGCGCCAGCAGCCGTAGGACAGGTCAGGACACCGGGGAGCTGTTTTTT. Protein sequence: CASSRRTGQDTGELFF.

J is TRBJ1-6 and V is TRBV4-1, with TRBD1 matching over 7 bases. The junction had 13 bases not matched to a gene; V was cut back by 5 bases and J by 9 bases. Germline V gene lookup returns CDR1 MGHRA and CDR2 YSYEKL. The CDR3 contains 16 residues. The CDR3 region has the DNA TGCGCCAGCAGCACTCGACAGGGCGAGGGTACTTCACCCCTCCACTTT. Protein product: CASSTRQGEGTSPLHF.

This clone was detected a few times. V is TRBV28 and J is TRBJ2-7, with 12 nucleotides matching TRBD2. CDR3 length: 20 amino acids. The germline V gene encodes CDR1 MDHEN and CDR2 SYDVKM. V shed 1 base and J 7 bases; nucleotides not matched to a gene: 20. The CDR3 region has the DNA TGTGCCAGCAGTTTATTCCCCCTGCTAGCGGGAGGGCCCGGGATGGAAGAGCAGTACTTC. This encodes CASSLFPLLAGGPGMEEQYF.

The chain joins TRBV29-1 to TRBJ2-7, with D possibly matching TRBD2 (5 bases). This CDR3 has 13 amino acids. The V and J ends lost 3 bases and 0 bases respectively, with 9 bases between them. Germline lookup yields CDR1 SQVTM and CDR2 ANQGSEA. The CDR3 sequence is CSVERGNSYEQYF. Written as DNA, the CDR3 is TGCAGCGTTGAGAGAGGGAACTCCTACGAGCAGTACTTC.

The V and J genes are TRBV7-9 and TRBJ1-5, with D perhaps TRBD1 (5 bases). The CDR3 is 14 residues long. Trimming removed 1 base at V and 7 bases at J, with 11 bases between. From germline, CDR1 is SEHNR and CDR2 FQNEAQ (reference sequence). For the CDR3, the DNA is TGTGCCAGCAGCTTAGTAGGGGAGGGACAGCCCCAGCATTTT. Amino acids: CASSLVGEGQPQHF.

In DNA form, the CDR3 reads TGCGCCAGCAGCCAAATCCCCGGGAGAGGCTACGAGCAGTACTTC. The encoded protein is CASSQIPGRGYEQYF. The chain uses TRBV4-3 and TRBJ2-7; D is possibly TRBD2 (6 bases). Trimming took off 2 bases at V and 3 bases at J, with 14 bases between the two ends. CDR1 and CDR2 from the germline V gene are LGHNA and YSLEER. The CDR3 runs to 15 residues.

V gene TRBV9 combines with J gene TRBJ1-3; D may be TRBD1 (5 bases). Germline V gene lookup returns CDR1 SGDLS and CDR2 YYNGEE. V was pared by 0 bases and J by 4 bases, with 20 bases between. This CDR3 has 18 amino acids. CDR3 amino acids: CASSVGFREYEIGNTIYF. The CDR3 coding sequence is TGTGCCAGCAGCGTAGGTTTCAGGGAATATGAGATAGGAAACACCATATATTTT.

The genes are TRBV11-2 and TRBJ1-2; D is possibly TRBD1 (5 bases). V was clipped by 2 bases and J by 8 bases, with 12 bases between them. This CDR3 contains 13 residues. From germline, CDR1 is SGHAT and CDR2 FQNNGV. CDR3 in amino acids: CASSLTQGRGYTF. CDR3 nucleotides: TGTGCCAGCAGCTTAACCCAGGGAAGAGGCTACACCTTC.

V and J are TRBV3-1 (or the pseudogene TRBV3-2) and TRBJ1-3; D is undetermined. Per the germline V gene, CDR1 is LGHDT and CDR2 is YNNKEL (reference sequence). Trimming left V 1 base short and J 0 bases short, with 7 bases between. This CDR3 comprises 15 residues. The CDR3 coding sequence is TGTGCCAGCAGCCAAGGAGTGAGCTCTGGAAACACCATATATTTT. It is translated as CASSQGVSSGNTIYF.

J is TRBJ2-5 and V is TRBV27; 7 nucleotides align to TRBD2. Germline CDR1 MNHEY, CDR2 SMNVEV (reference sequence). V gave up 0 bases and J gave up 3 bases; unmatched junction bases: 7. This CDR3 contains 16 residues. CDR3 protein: CASSLSWWRGKETQYF. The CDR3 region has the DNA TGTGCCAGCAGTTTATCTTGGTGGCGGGGGAAAGAGACCCAGTACTTC.

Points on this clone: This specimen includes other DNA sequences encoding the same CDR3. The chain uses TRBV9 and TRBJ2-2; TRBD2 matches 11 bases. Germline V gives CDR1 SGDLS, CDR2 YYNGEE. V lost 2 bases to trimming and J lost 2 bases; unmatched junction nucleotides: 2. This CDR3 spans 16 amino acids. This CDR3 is CASSVGLAVNTGELFF. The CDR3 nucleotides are TGTGCCAGCAGCGTGGGACTAGCGGTCAACACCGGGGAGCTGTTTTTT.

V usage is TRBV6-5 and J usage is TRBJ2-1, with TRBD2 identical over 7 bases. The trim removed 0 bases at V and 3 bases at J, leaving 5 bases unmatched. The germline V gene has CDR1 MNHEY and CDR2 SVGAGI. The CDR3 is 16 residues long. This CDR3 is CASSYSASGVYNEQFF. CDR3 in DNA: TGTGCCAGCAGTTACTCGGCTAGCGGAGTCTACAATGAGCAGTTCTTC.

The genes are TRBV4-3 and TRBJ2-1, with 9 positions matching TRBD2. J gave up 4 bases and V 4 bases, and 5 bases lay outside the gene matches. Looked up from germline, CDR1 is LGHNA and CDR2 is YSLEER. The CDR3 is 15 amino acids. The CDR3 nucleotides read TGCGCCAGCAGCCGCGCGACTAGCGGATACAATGAGCAGTTCTTC. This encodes CASSRATSGYNEQFF.

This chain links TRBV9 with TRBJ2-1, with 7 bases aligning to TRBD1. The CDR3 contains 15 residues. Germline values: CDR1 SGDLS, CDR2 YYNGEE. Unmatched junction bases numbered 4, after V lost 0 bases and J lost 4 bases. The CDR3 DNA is TGTGCCAGCAGCGTAGACGGACAGGATTACAATGAGCAGTTCTTC. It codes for CASSVDGQDYNEQFF.

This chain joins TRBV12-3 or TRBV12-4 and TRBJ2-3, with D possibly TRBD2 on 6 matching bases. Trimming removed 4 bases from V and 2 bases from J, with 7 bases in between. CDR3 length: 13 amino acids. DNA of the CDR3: TGTGCCAGCAGTTCGGGGGACACAGATACGCAGTATTTT. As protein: CASSSGDTDTQYF.

The CDR3 DNA reads as TGCGCCAGCAACTCTGGAAGAGGTACGGGACAGGGAGACACTGAAGCTTTCTTT. It specifies CASNSGRGTGQGDTEAFF. This chain joins TRBV10-2 and TRBJ1-1; 9 bases match TRBD1. The junction had 18 bases not matched to a gene; V was cut back by 7 bases and J by 3 bases. CDR1 is WSHSY and CDR2 is SAAADI in the germline V gene. The CDR3 is 18 amino acids.

The CDR3 here is CASSHSGQVNSPLHF. The DNA for the CDR3 is TGTGCCAGCAGTCATTCCGGACAGGTTAATTCACCCCTCCACTTT. The genes are TRBV3-1 (or the pseudogene TRBV3-2) and TRBJ1-6; TRBD1 matches 7 bases. The CDR3 consists of 15 residues. Per germline, CDR1 LGHDT and CDR2 YNNKEL (reference sequence). V lost 6 bases and J lost 6; bases outside the gene matches: 8.

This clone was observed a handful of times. In DNA form, the CDR3 reads TGTGCCAGCAGCTTAATTAGCAGTAGCACAGATACGCAGTATTTT. Translation gives CASSLISSSTDTQYF. The rearrangement links TRBV11-2 to TRBJ2-3; no clear D gene. The CDR3 loop spans 15 amino acids. Germline values: CDR1 SGHAT, CDR2 FQNNGV. V shed 2 bases and J shed 0 bases, with 9 bases lying between them.

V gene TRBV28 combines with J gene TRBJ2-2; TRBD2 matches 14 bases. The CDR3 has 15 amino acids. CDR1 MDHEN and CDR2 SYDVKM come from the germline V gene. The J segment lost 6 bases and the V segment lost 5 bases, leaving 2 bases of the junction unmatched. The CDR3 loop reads CASSPGLAGAGELFF. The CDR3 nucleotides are TGTGCCAGCAGTCCGGGACTAGCGGGAGCCGGGGAGCTGTTTTTT. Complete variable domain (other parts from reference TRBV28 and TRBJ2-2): DVKVTQSSRYLVKRTGEKVFLECVQDMDHENMFWYRQDPGLGLRLIYFSYDVKMKEKGDIPEGYSVSREKKERFSLILESASTNQTSMYLCASSPGLAGAGELFFGEGSRLTVL.

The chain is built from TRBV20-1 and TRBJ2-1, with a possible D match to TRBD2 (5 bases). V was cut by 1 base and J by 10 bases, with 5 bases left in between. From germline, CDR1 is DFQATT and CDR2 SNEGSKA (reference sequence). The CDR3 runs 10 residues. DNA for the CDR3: TGCAGTGCTAGAGTAGCGGAGCAGTTCTTC. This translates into CSARVAEQFF.

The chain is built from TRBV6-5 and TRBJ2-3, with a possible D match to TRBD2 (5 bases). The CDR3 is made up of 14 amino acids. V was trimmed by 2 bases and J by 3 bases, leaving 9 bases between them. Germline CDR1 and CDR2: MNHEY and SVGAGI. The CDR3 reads CASSYDRGTDTQYF. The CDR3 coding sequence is TGTGCCAGCAGTTACGATCGGGGTACAGATACGCAGTATTTT.

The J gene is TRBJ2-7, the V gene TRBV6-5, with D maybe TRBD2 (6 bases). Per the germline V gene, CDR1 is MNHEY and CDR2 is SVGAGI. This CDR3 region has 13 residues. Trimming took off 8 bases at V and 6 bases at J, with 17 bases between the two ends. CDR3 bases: TGTGCCAGCGTCTCGCCCGGGAGCGGCGAGCAGTACTTC. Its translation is CASVSPGSGEQYF.

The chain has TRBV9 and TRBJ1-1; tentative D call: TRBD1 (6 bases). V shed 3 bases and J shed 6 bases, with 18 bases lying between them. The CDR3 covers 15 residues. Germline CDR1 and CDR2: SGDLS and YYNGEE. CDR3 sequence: CASSASGVAGAEAFF. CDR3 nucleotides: TGTGCCAGCAGCGCCTCAGGGGTCGCGGGGGCTGAAGCTTTCTTT.

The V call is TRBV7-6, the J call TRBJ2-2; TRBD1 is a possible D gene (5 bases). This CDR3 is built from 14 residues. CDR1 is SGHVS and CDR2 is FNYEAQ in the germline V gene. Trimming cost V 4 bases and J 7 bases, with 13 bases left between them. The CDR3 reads CASSSYQGSGELFF. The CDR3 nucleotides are TGTGCCAGCAGCTCATACCAGGGCAGCGGGGAGCTGTTTTTT. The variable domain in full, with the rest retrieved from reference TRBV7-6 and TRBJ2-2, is GAGVSQSPRYKVTKRGQDVALRCDPISGHVSLYWYRQALGQGPEFLTYFNYEAQQDKSGLPNDRFSAERPEGSISTLTIQRTEQRDSAMYRCASSSYQGSGELFFGEGSRLTVL.

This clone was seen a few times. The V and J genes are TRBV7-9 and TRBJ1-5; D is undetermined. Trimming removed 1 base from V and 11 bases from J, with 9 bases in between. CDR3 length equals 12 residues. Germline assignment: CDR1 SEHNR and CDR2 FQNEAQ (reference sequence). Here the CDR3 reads CASSLGAGSQHF. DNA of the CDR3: TGTGCCAGCAGCTTAGGGGCGGGATCCCAGCATTTT.

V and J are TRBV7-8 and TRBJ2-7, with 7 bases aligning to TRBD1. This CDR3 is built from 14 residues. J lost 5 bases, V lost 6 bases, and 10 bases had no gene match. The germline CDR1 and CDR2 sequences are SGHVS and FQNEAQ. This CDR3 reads CASRPTGFIHEQYF. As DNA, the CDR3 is TGTGCCAGCAGACCGACAGGGTTCATCCACGAGCAGTACTTC.

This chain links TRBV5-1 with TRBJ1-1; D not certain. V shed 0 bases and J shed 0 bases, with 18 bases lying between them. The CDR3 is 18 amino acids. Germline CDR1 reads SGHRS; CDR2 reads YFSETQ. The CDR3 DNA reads TGCGCCAGCAGCTTGGAGTCACAGATACGAGTTATGAACACTGAAGCTTTCTTT. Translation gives CASSLESQIRVMNTEAFF.

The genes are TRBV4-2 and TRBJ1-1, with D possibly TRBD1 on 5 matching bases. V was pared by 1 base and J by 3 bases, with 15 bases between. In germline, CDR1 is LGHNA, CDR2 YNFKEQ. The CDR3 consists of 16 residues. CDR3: CASSQGGVYTYTEAFF. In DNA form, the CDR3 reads TGTGCCAGCAGCCAAGGGGGGGTGTATACGTACACTGAAGCTTTCTTT.

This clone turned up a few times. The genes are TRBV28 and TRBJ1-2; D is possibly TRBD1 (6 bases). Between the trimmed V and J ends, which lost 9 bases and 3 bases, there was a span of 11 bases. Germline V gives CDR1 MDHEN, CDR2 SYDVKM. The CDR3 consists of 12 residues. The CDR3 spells CASGRGDYGYTF. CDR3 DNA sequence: TGTGCCAGTGGGAGGGGGGACTATGGCTACACCTTC.

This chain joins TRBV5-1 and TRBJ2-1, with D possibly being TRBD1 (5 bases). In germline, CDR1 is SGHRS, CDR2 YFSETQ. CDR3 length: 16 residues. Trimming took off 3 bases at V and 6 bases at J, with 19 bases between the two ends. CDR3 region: CASSYLPGHSSNEQFF. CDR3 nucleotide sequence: TGCGCCAGCAGCTACCTGCCTGGACACTCTTCCAATGAGCAGTTCTTC.

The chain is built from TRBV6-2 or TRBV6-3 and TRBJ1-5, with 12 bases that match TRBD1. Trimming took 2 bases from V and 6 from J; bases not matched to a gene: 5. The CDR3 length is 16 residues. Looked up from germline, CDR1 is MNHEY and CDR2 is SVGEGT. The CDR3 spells CASSYPGQGASQPQHF. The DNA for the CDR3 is TGTGCCAGCAGTTACCCGGGACAGGGGGCGAGTCAGCCCCAGCATTTT.